The rows below give T cell receptor beta chains drawn from one sample of a study of shared clonotypes between healthy human individuals. TCRdb's copy holds only in-frame clones and misses some; the assay was immunoSEQ multiplex PCR. The sample carries about 2.4 million clones, roughly 93% recorded once. The specimen sequenced was naive CD4+ T cells from PBMCs. Source of these receptors: a man between 18 and 35 years old in good health. Some clones in this sample may be carry-over from other donors' samples. The CDR3 runs from the conserved cysteine through the conserved F or W. The D gene is left open where the match is weak. Clone size is given for some rows only: seen once, a few or many times, or a class if the clone is expanded.

j_gene | abundance | v_gene | d_gene | CDR3aa | CDR3nt
TRBJ1-5 | . | TRBV5-6 | . | CASSLGQGNSNQPQHF | TGTGCCAGCAGCTTGGGGCAGGGGAATAGCAATCAGCCCCAGCATTTT
TRBJ1-5 | once | TRBV18 | . | CASSPGGQPQHF | TGTGCCAGCTCACCAGGCGGGCAGCCCCAGCATTTT
TRBJ1-6 | . | TRBV4-1 | . | CASSPPGPYNSPLHF | TGCGCCAGCAGCCCCCCGGGCCCCTATAATTCACCCCTCCACTTT
TRBJ1-4 | . | TRBV6-1 | . | CASRGTTKLFF | TGTGCCAGCAGGGGGACGACAAAACTGTTTTTT
TRBJ2-1 | . | TRBV7-9 | TRBD2 | CASSLGASGSYNEQFF | TGTGCCAGCAGCTTAGGGGCTAGCGGCTCCTACAATGAGCAGTTCTTC
TRBJ2-3 | . | TRBV9 | TRBD1 | CASSLQGAVGTDTQYF | TGTGCCAGCAGCCTCCAGGGGGCTGTGGGCACAGATACGCAGTATTTT
TRBJ2-1 | once | TRBV5-1 | . | CASRTGTQGSGEQFF | TGCGCCAGCAGAACCGGGACACAAGGGAGCGGTGAGCAGTTCTTC
TRBJ2-6 | . | TRBV6-6 | . | CASSSRSGANVLTF | TGTGCCAGCAGTTCCCGATCTGGGGCCAACGTCCTGACTTTC
TRBJ2-1 | . | TRBV27 | TRBD1 | CASSFVWTGDTNEQFF | TGTGCCAGCAGTTTTGTTTGGACAGGGGATACGAATGAGCAGTTCTTC
TRBJ2-7 | . | TRBV10-2 | . | CASSDWYEQYF | TGCGCCAGCAGTGATTGGTACGAGCAGTACTTC
TRBJ2-7 | . | TRBV2 | TRBD2 | CASSDMGLGHDEQYF | TGTGCCAGCAGTGACATGGGACTAGGGCACGACGAGCAGTACTTC
TRBJ1-2 | . | TRBV2 | . | CASSEARSLDGYTF | TGTGCCAGCAGTGAAGCCCGGTCTCTCGATGGCTACACCTTC
TRBJ2-2 | once | TRBV7-3 | . | CASSPGTHTGELFF | TGTGCCAGCAGCCCAGGGACCCACACCGGGGAGCTGTTTTTT
TRBJ2-3 | few | TRBV11-3 | TRBD2 | CASSSGLAGDTQYF | TGTGCCAGCAGCTCCGGACTAGCGGGAGATACGCAGTATTTT
TRBJ1-2 | . | TRBV28 | TRBD1 | CASSLQGAPNYGYTF | TGTGCCAGCAGTTTACAGGGGGCGCCTAACTATGGCTACACCTTC
TRBJ2-3 | . | TRBV5-1 | TRBD2 | CASSSGGLAGITDTQYF | TGCGCCAGCAGCTCGGGTGGACTAGCGGGAATCACAGATACGCAGTATTTT
TRBJ2-7 | . | TRBV7-9 | TRBD2 | CASSLEGWRGAYEQYF | TGTGCCAGCAGCTTAGAGGGCTGGCGGGGGGCCTACGAGCAGTACTTC
TRBJ1-5 | once | TRBV6-5 | . | CASSYSYGLNQPQHF | TGTGCCAGCAGTTACTCGTACGGGTTGAATCAGCCCCAGCATTTT
TRBJ2-7 | . | TRBV28 | . | CASSLKKAGEYF | TGTGCCAGCAGTTTGAAGAAGGCAGGGGAGTACTTC
TRBJ2-3 | . | TRBV5-1 | . | CASSLIWDSNTDTQYF | TGCGCCAGCAGCTTGATTTGGGACTCGAACACAGATACGCAGTATTTT
TRBJ2-7 | . | TRBV6-5 | . | CASSTTGYSYEQYF | TGTGCCAGCAGTACGACAGGTTACTCCTACGAGCAGTACTTC
TRBJ2-1 | . | TRBV6-1 | TRBD1 | CAGSTGWNEQFF | TGTGCCGGATCGACAGGGTGGAATGAGCAGTTCTTC
TRBJ2-3 | . | TRBV7-2 | TRBD2 | CASSGAGTMRTDTQYF | TGTGCCAGCAGCGGGGCCGGGACTATGCGCACAGATACGCAGTATTTT
TRBJ1-3 | . | TRBV19 | TRBD1 | CASSIGTGGNTIYF | TGTGCCAGTAGTATTGGGACAGGAGGAAACACCATATATTTT
TRBJ2-5 | . | TRBV18 | . | CASSPSLVQETQYF | TGTGCCAGCTCACCTTCCCTGGTCCAAGAGACCCAGTACTTC
TRBJ2-7 | . | TRBV5-5 | TRBD2 | CASNGGSGTTYEQYF | TGTGCCAGCAATGGTGGCAGCGGGACTACCTACGAGCAGTACTTC
TRBJ2-4 | once | TRBV4-2 | . | CASSQVSRKNIQYF | TGTGCCAGCAGCCAAGTGTCACGGAAAAACATTCAGTACTTC